The text below deals with one T cell receptor (beta chain). The specificity of this receptor is unknown. Within one base of it there is no much larger clone, and no base qualities were kept. V is cut by 4 bases and J by 0 bases, and the space between the germline ends is 15 bases. Including cysteine and phenylalanine, the CDR3 has 17 amino acids. The CDR3 DNA has 51 bases and is translated from base 1. This sample is part of a study of CD8 T cells in Susac syndrome (dated by TCRdb to about 2019). Regarding the study in general: Whether CD8+ T cell activation and differentiation in Susac syndrome was antigen driven was tested using repertoire sequencing.

Peripheral blood CD8+ and CD4+ T cells from healthy donors, Susac syndrome patients and multiple sclerosis patients were profiled using high-throughput TCR beta sequencing. Healthy donors were included as age- and sex-matched controls. CD8+ TEMRA cells were enriched by FACS, while bulk CD8+ and CD4+ T cells were purified by magnetic negative isolation. Blood was drawn into EDTA tubes, processed within 24 hours, and PBMCs were isolated by density gradient centrifugation. PBMCs intended for TCR sequencing were frozen in liquid nitrogen and were later thawed in a 37 degrees C water bath. A purity of at least 90% was achieved for sorted or isolated CD4+, CD8+ and CD8+ TEMRA cells. RNA was extracted with the RNeasy kit and about 0.5 to 1 ug was reverse transcribed using random hexamers. TCR beta CDR3 regions were amplified with the immunoSEQ multiplex PCR assay covering 54 Vbeta and 13 Jbeta segments. PCR amplification bias was corrected using a synthetic template baseline for primer optimization and computational correction. The authors' analysis ran thus. Reads were assigned to V, D and J genes according to IMGT and analyzed in immunoSEQ Analyzer, with only productive sequences retained. Clonality was computed as one minus Shannon entropy normalized by log2 of the number of productive unique sequences. Public and private clones were assessed among the 100 most prevalent clones of each patient and control. A clone was defined as Susac-specific if it was absent from the healthy and MS cohorts, from roughly 990 published viral clones and from other ImmuneACCESS disease sequences. TCRdb cleaned the public reads at Q25 with fastp, built clones with MiXCR and kept in-frame beta chains. Under each unique CDR3 protein, matching rows form one entry showing the most common genes and DNA. The V and J calls and clone size come from TCRdb's table, not from the authors' own analysis. For this sample there are under 200,000 distinct CDR3 sequences; 85% to 95% appear just once. The ten largest clones add up to 0.1% of the sample.

General conclusions and limits of the study: The number of individuals in the TCR sequencing and HLA analysis was acknowledged as relatively small.

The receptor chain draws on TRBV12-3 or TRBV12-4 and TRBJ1-4; no confident D gene assignment can be made. This TCR was recovered from a human donor in good health. Sample: CD4+ T cells from PBMCs. The CDR3 sequence is CASSSRLRAATNEKLFF. The base sequence is TGTGCCAGCAGTTCTCGTTTACGGGCTGCAACTAATGAAAAACTGTTTTTT.